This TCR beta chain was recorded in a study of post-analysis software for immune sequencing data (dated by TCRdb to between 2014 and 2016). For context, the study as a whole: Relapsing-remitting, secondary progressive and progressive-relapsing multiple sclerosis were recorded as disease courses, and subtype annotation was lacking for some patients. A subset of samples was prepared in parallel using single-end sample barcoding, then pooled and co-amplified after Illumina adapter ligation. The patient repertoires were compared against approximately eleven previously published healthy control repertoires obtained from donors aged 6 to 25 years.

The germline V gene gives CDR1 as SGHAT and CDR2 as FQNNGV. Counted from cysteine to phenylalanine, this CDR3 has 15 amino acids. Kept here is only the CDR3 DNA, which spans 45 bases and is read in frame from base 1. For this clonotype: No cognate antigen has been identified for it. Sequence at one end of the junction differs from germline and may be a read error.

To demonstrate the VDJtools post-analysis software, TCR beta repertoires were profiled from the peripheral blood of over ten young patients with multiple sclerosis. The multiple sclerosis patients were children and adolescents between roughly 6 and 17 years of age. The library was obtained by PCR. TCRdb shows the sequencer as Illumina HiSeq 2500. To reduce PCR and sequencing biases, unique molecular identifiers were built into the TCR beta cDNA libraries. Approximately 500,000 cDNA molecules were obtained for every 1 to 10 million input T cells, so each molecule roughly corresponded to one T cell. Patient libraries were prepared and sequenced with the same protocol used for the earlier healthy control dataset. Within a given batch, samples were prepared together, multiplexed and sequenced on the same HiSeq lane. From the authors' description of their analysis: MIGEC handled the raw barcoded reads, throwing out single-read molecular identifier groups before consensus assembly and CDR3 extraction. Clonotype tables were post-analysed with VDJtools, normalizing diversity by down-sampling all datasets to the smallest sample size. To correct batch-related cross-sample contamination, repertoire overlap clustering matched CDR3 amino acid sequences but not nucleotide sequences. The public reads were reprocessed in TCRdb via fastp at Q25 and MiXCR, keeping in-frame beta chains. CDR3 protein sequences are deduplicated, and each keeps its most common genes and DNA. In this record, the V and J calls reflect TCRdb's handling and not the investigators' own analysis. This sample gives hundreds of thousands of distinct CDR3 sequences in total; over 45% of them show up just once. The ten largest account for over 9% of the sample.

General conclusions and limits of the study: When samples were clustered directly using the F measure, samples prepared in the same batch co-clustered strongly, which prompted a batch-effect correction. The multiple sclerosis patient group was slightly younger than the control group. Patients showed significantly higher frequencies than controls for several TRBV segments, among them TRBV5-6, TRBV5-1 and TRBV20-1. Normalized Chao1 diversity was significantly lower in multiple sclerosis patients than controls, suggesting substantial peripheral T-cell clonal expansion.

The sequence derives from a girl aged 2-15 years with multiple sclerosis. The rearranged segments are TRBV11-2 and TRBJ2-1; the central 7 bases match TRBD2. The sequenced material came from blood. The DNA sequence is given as TGTGCCAGCAGCTTAGCGAGCGGGATACTCAATGGGCAGTTCTTC. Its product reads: CASSLASGILNGQFF. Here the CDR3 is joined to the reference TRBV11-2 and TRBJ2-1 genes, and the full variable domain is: EAGVAQSPRYKIIEKRQSVAFWCNPISGHATLYWYQQILGQGPKLLIQFQNNGVVDDSQLPKDRFSAERLKGVDSTLKIQPAKLEDSAVYLCASSLASGILNGQFFGPGTRLTVL.